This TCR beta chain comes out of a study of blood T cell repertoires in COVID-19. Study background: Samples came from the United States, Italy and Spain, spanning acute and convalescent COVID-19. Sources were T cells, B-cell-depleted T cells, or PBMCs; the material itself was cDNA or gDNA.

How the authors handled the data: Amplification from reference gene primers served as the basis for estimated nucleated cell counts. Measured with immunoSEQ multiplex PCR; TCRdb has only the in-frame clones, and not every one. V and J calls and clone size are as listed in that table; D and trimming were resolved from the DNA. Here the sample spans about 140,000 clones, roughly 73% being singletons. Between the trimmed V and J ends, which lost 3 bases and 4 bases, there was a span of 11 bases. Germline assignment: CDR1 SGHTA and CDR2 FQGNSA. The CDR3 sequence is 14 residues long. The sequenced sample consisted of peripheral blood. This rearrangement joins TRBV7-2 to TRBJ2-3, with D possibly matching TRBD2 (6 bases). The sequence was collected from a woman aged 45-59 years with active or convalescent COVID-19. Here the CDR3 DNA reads TGTGCCAGCAGCTTCTCACTAGCAGCAGATACGCAGTATTTT. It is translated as CASSFSLAADTQYF.